The 21 T cell receptor beta chains presented below share a single source sample, sequenced in a study of OX40 agonist ivuxolimab in advanced cancers. Using immunoSEQ multiplex PCR, the repertoire was profiled, and TCRdb retains in-frame clones only, with some absent. The sample has around 73,000 clones, approximately 90% seen once. Sequencing was performed on CD4+ or CD8+ T cells sorted from blood, taken in a trial of the OX40 agonist ivuxolimab. Receptors were obtained from an adult with an advanced solid tumor such as melanoma, head and neck, liver or kidney cancer.

V gene TRBV6-5 combines with J gene TRBJ2-1; D unclear. The CDR3 has 13 amino acids. Trimming shortened V by 2 bases and J by 10 bases, and 12 bases separated the two germline ends. CDR1 MNHEY and CDR2 SVGAGI come from the germline V gene. In nucleotides, the CDR3 is TGTGCCAGCAGTTACGGCCCCATTTCCGAGCAGTTCTTC. Protein product: CASSYGPISEQFF.

This sequence joins TRBV10-3 and TRBJ2-7, with D possibly matching TRBD2 (5 bases). Looked up from germline, CDR1 is ENHRY and CDR2 is SYGVKD. The CDR3 loop spans 15 amino acids. Trimming took off 0 bases at V and 2 bases at J, with 11 bases between the two ends. CDR3 nucleotides: TGTGCCATCAGTGAGTCCGGAGGAACCACCTACGAGCAGTACTTC. This encodes CAISESGGTTYEQYF.

The J gene is TRBJ2-3, the V gene TRBV29-1, with D perhaps matching TRBD1 or TRBD2 (6 bases each). This CDR3 region has 12 residues. Trimming shortened V by 7 bases and J by 7 bases, and 15 bases separated the two germline ends. Germline assignment: CDR1 SQVTM and CDR2 ANQGSEA. As DNA, the CDR3 is TGCAGCGCTGAGGGGGACTTTTATACGCAGTATTTT. It specifies CSAEGDFYTQYF.

The chain has TRBV11-2 and TRBJ2-7; D unresolved. Trimming left V 6 bases short and J 0 bases short, with 9 bases between. The CDR3 has 13 amino acids. Germline CDR1 reads SGHAT; CDR2 reads FQNNGV. The CDR3 region has the DNA TGTGCCAGCAGTTACGGCCCCTCCTACGAGCAGTACTTC. This gives the protein CASSYGPSYEQYF. The complete variable domain, with remaining parts taken from reference TRBV11-2 and TRBJ2-7, reads EAGVAQSPRYKIIEKRQSVAFWCNPISGHATLYWYQQILGQGPKLLIQFQNNGVVDDSQLPKDRFSAERLKGVDSTLKIQPAKLEDSAVYLCASSYGPSYEQYFGPGTRLTVT.

This rearrangement joins TRBV7-9 to TRBJ2-7; D not resolved. Germline V lookup: CDR1 SEHNR, CDR2 FQNEAQ (reference sequence). V lost 6 bases and J lost 4, with 13 bases in between. The CDR3 consists of 13 residues. The CDR3: CASRGPRRYEQYF. The CDR3 DNA sequence: TGTGCCAGCAGGGGTCCGAGGCGTTACGAGCAGTACTTC.

The chain couples TRBV4-1 to TRBJ1-2; D remains unclear. The CDR3 sequence is 14 residues long. V lost 1 base to trimming and J lost 5 bases, with 11 bases between them. Per the germline V gene, CDR1 is MGHRA and CDR2 is YSYEKL. The chain's CDR3 is CASSQGRGPYGYTF. The CDR3 DNA reads as TGCGCCAGCAGCCAAGGGAGAGGCCCGTATGGCTACACCTTC.

The V call is TRBV27, the J call TRBJ2-1; maybe TRBD1 (5 bases). The CDR3 is made up of 15 amino acids. The germline gives CDR1 MNHEY, CDR2 SMNVEV (reference sequence). With 5 bases removed from V and 4 bases from J, the gap between germline ends came to 15 bases. The CDR3 loop reads CASSKGVGVYNEQFF. The CDR3 DNA follows: TGTGCCAGCAGTAAAGGGGTTGGGGTTTACAATGAGCAGTTCTTC.

This clone was seen once. The gene calls are TRBV6-5 and TRBJ2-7, with 7 nucleotides matching TRBD1. V lost 0 bases, J lost 3 bases, and 2 bases stayed unmatched. The germline V gene encodes CDR1 MNHEY and CDR2 SVGAGI. The CDR3 length is 14 residues. CDR3 nucleotides: TGTGCCAGCAGTTACTCGACAGGGCTCTACGAGCAGTACTTC. It is translated as CASSYSTGLYEQYF.

The V call is TRBV9, the J call TRBJ1-5, with 9 bases lining up with TRBD1. Trimming cost V 3 bases and J 5 bases; bases outside gene matches: 6. Germline V lookup: CDR1 SGDLS, CDR2 YYNGEE. The CDR3 loop spans 15 amino acids. The chain's CDR3 is CASSGDGTGYQPQHF. CDR3 sequence (DNA): TGTGCCAGCAGCGGAGATGGGACAGGGTATCAGCCCCAGCATTTT. The full variable domain, with the rest looked up from reference TRBV9 and TRBJ1-5, is DSGVTQTPKHLITATGQRVTLRCSPRSGDLSVYWYQQSLDQGLQFLIQYYNGEERAKGNILERFSAQQFPDLHSELNLSSLELGDSALYFCASSGDGTGYQPQHFGDGTRLSIL.

The genes are TRBV6-1 and TRBJ1-1; no definite D call. The CDR3 spans 13 residues. The V and J ends lost 5 bases and 0 bases respectively, with 7 bases between them. The germline CDR1 and CDR2 sequences are MNHNS and SASEGT. The CDR3: CASSNHLNTEAFF. CDR3 nucleotide sequence: TGTGCCAGCAGTAACCACCTGAACACTGAAGCTTTCTTT.

The V call is TRBV7-3, the J call TRBJ2-5, with 9 bases lining up with TRBD2. The CDR3 is 15 residues long. Trimming took 5 bases from V and 5 from J; bases not matched to a gene: 9. CDR1 and CDR2 from the germline V gene are SGHTA and FQGTGA. CDR3 loop: CASSTLSGGIETQYF. The CDR3 nucleotides are TGTGCCAGCAGCACCCTTAGCGGGGGCATCGAGACCCAGTACTTC.

The V call is TRBV19, the J call TRBJ2-1, with D perhaps assigned TRBD1 or TRBD2 (5 bases each). Germline V gives CDR1 LNHDA, CDR2 SQIVND (reference sequence). Trimming pared 6 bases from V and 8 bases from J, leaving 14 bases between. There are 13 residues in the CDR3. The DNA for the CDR3 is TGTGCCAGTAGAACCGTGGTGGGGGATGAGCAGTTCTTC. It codes for CASRTVVGDEQFF. Full variable domain (missing parts from reference TRBV19 and TRBJ2-1): DGGITQSPKYLFRKEGQNVTLSCEQNLNHDAMYWYRQDPGQGLRLIYYSQIVNDFQKGDIAEGYSVSREKKESFPLTVTSAQKNPTAFYLCASRTVVGDEQFFGPGTRLTVL.

The chain combines TRBV27 with TRBJ2-7; a possible D gene is TRBD2 (7 bases). V lost 4 bases, J lost 5 bases, and 12 bases lay in between. Germline-derived CDR1 and CDR2 are MNHEY and SMNVEV (reference sequence). CDR3 size: 13 residues. CDR3 amino acids: CASSYWGGDEQYF. The CDR3 nucleotides read TGTGCCAGCAGTTATTGGGGGGGCGACGAGCAGTACTTC.

The genes are TRBV11-1 and TRBJ2-7; D is possibly TRBD2 (5 bases). The CDR3 totals 15 residues. Germline CDR1 is SGHAT and CDR2 is FQDESV (reference sequence). V gave up 5 bases and J gave up 3 bases, with 17 bases separating them. DNA for the CDR3: TGTGCCAGCAGCCCACCTCGTACCGAGGGCTACGAGCAGTACTTC. Protein: CASSPPRTEGYEQYF.

The chain couples TRBV11-2 to TRBJ2-5; D gene ambiguous. CDR3 length equals 11 residues. Germline V gene data show CDR1 as SGHAT and CDR2 as FQNNGV. Trimming removed 6 bases from V and 5 bases from J, with 7 bases in between. CDR3 sequence: CASRQMETQYF. The CDR3 nucleotides read TGTGCCAGCAGACAGATGGAGACCCAGTACTTC.

This chain uses TRBV27 with TRBJ1-2; D not certain. Germline CDR1 and CDR2: MNHEY and SMNVEV (reference sequence). Deletions cut 4 bases from V and 2 bases from J, with 8 bases between. The CDR3 has 13 residues. The CDR3 DNA follows: TGTGCCAGCAGTTCCCAACAGAACTATGGCTACACCTTC. Residues: CASSSQQNYGYTF.

The rearrangement uses TRBV7-9 and TRBJ2-1; 9 positions agree with TRBD1. The CDR3 has 15 amino acids. Trimming took 3 bases from V and 9 from J; bases not matched to a gene: 9. In germline, CDR1 is SEHNR, CDR2 FQNEAQ (reference sequence). The CDR3 DNA follows: TGTGCCAGCAGCTTCCTAGGACAGGGGTTTGCTGAGCAGTTCTTC. Protein product: CASSFLGQGFAEQFF.

J is TRBJ2-7 and V is TRBV4-1; D possibly uses TRBD1 or TRBD2 (5 bases each). Germline loops: CDR1 MGHRA, CDR2 YSYEKL. V was clipped by 4 bases and J by 4 bases, with 20 bases between them. The CDR3 sequence is 16 residues long. CDR3 bases: TGCGCCAGCAGCCTCCTAGGTCCCGGGACCGGGTACGAGCAGTACTTC. Translating gives CASSLLGPGTGYEQYF.

The chain links TRBV27 to TRBJ2-1; 7 bases are shared with TRBD2. The CDR3 length is 14 residues. The V and J ends lost 6 bases and 6 bases, in that order; junction bases with no gene match: 8. Germline CDR1 and CDR2: MNHEY and SMNVEV (reference sequence). The CDR3 protein is CASRRGGSGNEQFF. CDR3 nucleotide sequence: TGTGCCAGCAGGCGGGGCGGGAGTGGCAATGAGCAGTTCTTC.

Only one count was recorded for this clone. V is TRBV19 and J is TRBJ2-7; 8 bases match TRBD1. With 6 bases clipped from V and 4 bases from J, the junction kept 14 bases outside the gene matches. This CDR3 is 16 amino acids long. Germline lookup yields CDR1 LNHDA and CDR2 SQIVND (reference sequence). CDR3: CASSPAAGQAQYEQYF. The CDR3 DNA sequence: TGTGCCAGTAGCCCCGCCGCGGGACAGGCACAATACGAGCAGTACTTC.

The rearrangement uses TRBV2 and TRBJ1-1, with 11 bases matching TRBD1. The germline V gene has CDR1 SNHLY and CDR2 FYNNEI. With 10 bases clipped from V and 3 bases from J, the junction kept 13 bases outside the gene matches. The CDR3 has 16 residues. The CDR3 loop reads CATEQKRGQGDTEAFF. The CDR3 DNA reads TGTGCCACAGAGCAAAAAAGGGGACAGGGGGACACTGAAGCTTTCTTT.